One and the same sample provided the 29 T cell receptor beta chains below, sequenced in a study of response to subunit inactivated influenza vaccine. A single record per CDR3 protein comes from TCRdb applying MiXCR to the RT-PCR reads. The data hold roughly 650,000 distinct CDR3 sequences, with approximately 15% observed a single time. Sequences were derived from PBMCs from blood, sampled 14 days before vaccination. Receptors originate from a man in his forties or fifties who received an inactivated influenza vaccine.

The chain couples TRBV29-1 to TRBJ1-1; weak D call: TRBD1 (5 bases). The V gene lost 8 bases and the J gene lost 2 bases, with 15 bases spanning the gap. Looked up from germline, CDR1 is SQVTM and CDR2 is ANQGSEA. CDR3 length: 13 amino acids. CDR3 region: CSLGGRANTEAFF. Here the CDR3 DNA reads TGCAGCTTGGGGGGAAGGGCCAACACTGAAGCTTTCTTT.

The rearrangement uses TRBV15 and TRBJ2-3; 11 bases align to TRBD2. V shed 2 bases, J shed 6 bases, and the junction held 7 bases outside the gene matches. CDR3 length: 16 residues. Germline CDR1 and CDR2: LNHNV and YYDKDF (reference sequence). CDR3 in amino acids: CATSRSLAGVADTQYF. The CDR3 region has the DNA TGTGCCACCAGCAGATCACTAGCGGGGGTAGCCGATACGCAGTATTTT.

This clonotype was found a few times. The genes are TRBV10-3 and TRBJ2-3, with 10 nucleotides matching TRBD2. The CDR3 length is 17 residues. Germline lookup yields CDR1 ENHRY and CDR2 SYGVKD. V lost 8 bases to trimming and J lost 2 bases; unmatched junction nucleotides: 13. Here the CDR3 DNA reads TGTGCCATCGGTAGCCCAAAACTAGCGGGGTACACAGATACGCAGTATTTT. This encodes CAIGSPKLAGYTDTQYF.

The V and J genes are TRBV5-4 and TRBJ2-2, with D hard to call. Germline V gives CDR1 SGHNT, CDR2 YYREEE (reference sequence). The CDR3 is 13 amino acids. The V and J ends lost 3 bases and 4 bases respectively, with 7 bases between them. DNA for the CDR3: TGTGCCAGCAGCTCTTTAGTCACCGGGGAGCTGTTTTTT. The encoded protein is CASSSLVTGELFF.

This clonotype has a handful of counts. This sequence joins TRBV28 and TRBJ1-1; D uncertain. This CDR3 spans 10 amino acids. Germline V lookup: CDR1 MDHEN, CDR2 SYDVKM. CDR3 in amino acids: CAIPDTEAFF. CDR3 in DNA: TGTGCTATTCCGGACACTGAAGCTTTCTTT.

This clonotype showed up many times. The chain joins TRBV7-2 to TRBJ2-1; 12 bases match TRBD2. With V trimmed by 1 base and J by 0 bases, 13 bases remained unmatched. The CDR3 has 21 residues. Germline V CDR1 and CDR2: SGHTA, FQGNSA. CDR3 residues: CASSLVAGLAGDEFSYNEQFF. DNA for the CDR3: TGTGCCAGCAGCTTAGTCGCGGGACTAGCGGGTGATGAATTCTCCTACAATGAGCAGTTCTTC.

This rearrangement joins TRBV6-1 to TRBJ2-2; 7 bases line up with TRBD2. The CDR3 runs to 15 residues. The germline gives CDR1 MNHNS, CDR2 SASEGT. After removal of 7 bases from V and 6 bases from J, the junction contained 11 bases not matched to a gene. In DNA form, the CDR3 reads TGTGCCAGCATGGGCCCCGGGAGGAATTCCGGGGAGCTGTTTTTT. Translating gives CASMGPGRNSGELFF.

J is TRBJ2-3 and V is TRBV6-2 or TRBV6-3; 9 bases are a match to TRBD2. This CDR3 spans 17 amino acids. Trimming cost V 4 bases and J 2 bases; bases outside gene matches: 10. Germline V gene lookup returns CDR1 MNHEY and CDR2 SVGEGT. The CDR3 reads CASSSPPRGLATDTQYF. CDR3 coding DNA: TGTGCCAGCAGTTCTCCCCCCCGGGGACTAGCCACAGATACGCAGTATTTT.

V and J are TRBV6-2 or TRBV6-3 and TRBJ1-5; D call uncertain. Trimming pared 7 bases from V and 5 bases from J, leaving 18 bases between. The CDR3 totals 15 residues. Germline lookup yields CDR1 MNHEY and CDR2 SVGEGT. The CDR3 coding sequence is TGTGCCAGCACTTTACACGGACGGTTCGATCAGCCCCAGCATTTT. Translating it yields CASTLHGRFDQPQHF.

The rearrangement links TRBV28 to TRBJ2-4; the D call may be TRBD1 or TRBD2 (5 bases each). The CDR3 sequence is 15 residues long. Germline CDR1 is MDHEN and CDR2 is SYDVKM. V lost 6 bases, J lost 0 bases, and 12 bases lay in between. CDR3 sequence (DNA): TGTGCCAGCAGCCTAGGGACGGTAGCCAAAAACATTCAGTACTTC. Its protein product is CASSLGTVAKNIQYF.

This clonotype was observed a handful of times. The rearrangement links TRBV7-2 to TRBJ2-6; possible D gene TRBD2, 6 bases. The germline gives CDR1 SGHTA, CDR2 FQGNSA. V lost 6 bases and J lost 3, with 9 bases in between. The CDR3 totals 14 residues. The CDR3 here is CASRRDFGANVLTF. Written as DNA, the CDR3 is TGTGCCAGCAGACGGGACTTTGGGGCCAACGTCCTGACTTTC.

A few counts support this clonotype. V usage is TRBV6-5 and J usage is TRBJ2-3; TRBD2 aligns across 7 bases. The germline gives CDR1 MNHEY, CDR2 SVGAGI. CDR3 size: 15 residues. V trimming: 2 bases; J trimming: 2 bases; junction bases outside the gene matches: 4. CDR3 nucleotide sequence: TGTGCCAGCAGTTACGCGGGAGTAGTCACAGATACGCAGTATTTT. Translated, it gives CASSYAGVVTDTQYF.

This clonotype occurred a few times. The chain employs TRBV2 and TRBJ1-5; no definite D call. The CDR3 is 14 residues long. The V gene lost 6 bases and the J gene lost 0 bases, with 9 bases spanning the gap. Germline V lookup: CDR1 SNHLY, CDR2 FYNNEI. The CDR3 DNA reads as TGTGCCAGCAGACAAACGTATAGCAATCAGCCCCAGCATTTT. Translated: CASRQTYSNQPQHF.

This clonotype has a count of ten or more. V is TRBV20-1 and J is TRBJ1-1, with unresolved D. V shed 6 bases and J shed 0 bases, with 5 bases lying between them. This CDR3 contains 11 residues. Germline CDR1 DFQATT, CDR2 SNEGSKA (reference sequence). Written as DNA, the CDR3 is TGCAGTGCGATGATGAACACTGAAGCTTTCTTT. Protein sequence: CSAMMNTEAFF.

This clonotype was observed a few times. V usage is TRBV28 and J usage is TRBJ2-6; 9 bases map to TRBD1. The CDR3 totals 18 residues. Germline assignment: CDR1 MDHEN and CDR2 SYDVKM. V shed 6 bases and J 0 bases; nucleotides not matched to a gene: 9. The CDR3 DNA follows: TGTGCCAGCAGCACACTGGGACAGGGCCGCTCTGGGGCCAACGTCCTGACTTTC. Amino acids: CASSTLGQGRSGANVLTF.

This clonotype has ten or more counts. V and J are TRBV15 and TRBJ2-1; either TRBD1 or TRBD2 may fit D (6 bases each). This CDR3 contains 15 residues. The V end lost 3 bases, the J end lost 1 base, and 10 bases lay between the germline ends. Looked up from germline, CDR1 is LNHNV and CDR2 is YYDKDF (reference sequence). The CDR3 sequence: CATSSSGASYNEQFF. The CDR3 region has the DNA TGTGCCACCAGCAGTTCGGGGGCTTCCTACAATGAGCAGTTCTTC. Combining the CDR3 with reference TRBV15 and TRBJ2-1 gives the whole variable domain DAMVIQNPRYQVTQFGKPVTLSCSQTLNHNVMYWYQQKSSQAPKLLFHYYDKDFNNEADTPDNFQSRRPNTSFCFLDIRSPGLGDTAMYLCATSSSGASYNEQFFGPGTRLTVL.

The V call is TRBV5-6, the J call TRBJ2-7; 14 bases line up with TRBD2. CDR1 and CDR2 from the germline V gene are SGHDT and YYEEEE. V lost 4 bases to trimming and J lost 5 bases; unmatched junction nucleotides: 8. The CDR3 covers 16 residues. In DNA form, the CDR3 reads TGTGCCAGCAGCCGCAAGACTAGCGGGAGGGCCCACGAGCAGTACTTC. Its protein product is CASSRKTSGRAHEQYF.

The rearrangement joins TRBV7-9 to TRBJ2-7, with D unclear. V lost 3 bases and J 0 bases, leaving 9 bases between the germline ends. This CDR3 contains 14 residues. CDR1 is SEHNR, CDR2 FQNEAQ, per germline (reference sequence). CDR3 sequence: CASSLMHNSYEQYF. The CDR3 nucleotides read TGTGCCAGCAGCTTGATGCACAACTCCTACGAGCAGTACTTC.

The chain combines TRBV30 with TRBJ2-1, with D perhaps matching TRBD1 or TRBD2 (5 bases each). V was shortened by 8 bases and J by 7 bases, with 18 bases between the two germline ends. Germline values: CDR1 GTSNPN, CDR2 SVGIG (reference sequence). CDR3 size: 13 residues. In DNA form, the CDR3 reads TGTGCCGGTTGGGACGGGATTCGGAATGAGCAGTTCTTC. This sequence encodes CAGWDGIRNEQFF. Full variable domain (rest looked up from reference TRBV30 and TRBJ2-1): SQTIHQWPATLVQPVGSPLSLECTVEGTSNPNLYWYRQAAGRGLQLLFYSVGIGQISSEVPQNLSASRPQDRQFILSSKKLLLSDSGFYLCAGWDGIRNEQFFGPGTRLTVL.

The J gene is TRBJ2-3, the V gene TRBV12-3 or TRBV12-4; D remains ambiguous. V lost 2 bases and J lost 4, with 10 bases in between. This CDR3 contains 14 residues. The chain's CDR3 is CASSLLFGPDTQYF. The CDR3 DNA sequence: TGTGCCAGCAGTTTACTGTTCGGTCCAGATACGCAGTATTTT.

The chain has TRBV5-6 and TRBJ1-5, with 8 bases fitting TRBD1. There are 14 residues in the CDR3. CDR1 is SGHDT and CDR2 is YYEEEE in the germline V gene. V gave up 5 bases and J gave up 5 bases; unmatched junction bases: 6. CDR3 amino acids: CASSYGQGDQPQHF. The DNA of the CDR3 is TGTGCCAGCAGTTATGGACAGGGTGATCAGCCCCAGCATTTT.

This clonotype was seen at least ten times. The genes are TRBV5-1 and TRBJ2-5; 12 bases map to TRBD2. The CDR3 spans 15 residues. Germline V gives CDR1 SGHRS, CDR2 YFSETQ. With 2 bases clipped from V and 5 bases from J, the junction kept 4 bases outside the gene matches. CDR3 bases: TGCGCCAGCAGCTTAGGACTAGCGGGACGCGAGACCCAGTACTTC. Amino acid sequence: CASSLGLAGRETQYF.

This chain joins TRBV11-2 and TRBJ2-7; the match to TRBD1 covers 9 bases. From germline, CDR1 is SGHAT and CDR2 FQNNGV. This CDR3 contains 15 residues. V shed 5 bases, J shed 2 bases, and the junction held 7 bases outside the gene matches. The CDR3 DNA follows: TGTGCCAGCAGCGCCGCCGGGACAGGGCCCTACGAGCAGTACTTC. Translating it yields CASSAAGTGPYEQYF.

The table lists this clonotype with many counts. The J gene is TRBJ2-5, the V gene TRBV12-3 or TRBV12-4; D is unclear. The V and J ends lost 5 bases and 4 bases respectively, with 8 bases between them. This CDR3 spans 12 amino acids. CDR3 sequence: CASSRPGETQYF. The CDR3 DNA sequence: TGTGCCAGCAGTCGGCCGGGAGAGACCCAGTACTTC.

The chain recombines TRBV6-2 or TRBV6-3 with TRBJ2-2; TRBD2 matches at 11 bases. This CDR3 has 15 residues. Germline CDR1 reads MNHEY; CDR2 reads SVGEGT. V dropped 6 bases and J dropped 5; count of bases not matched to a gene: 5. The CDR3: CASRIGTSGTGELFF. The DNA for the CDR3 is TGTGCCAGCAGAATAGGGACTAGCGGTACCGGGGAGCTGTTTTTT.

The chain carries TRBV27 and TRBJ1-2, with TRBD1 as a possible D gene (6 bases). The CDR3 is 14 amino acids. In germline, CDR1 is MNHEY, CDR2 SMNVEV (reference sequence). Trimming shortened V by 1 base and J by 8 bases, and 14 bases separated the two germline ends. The CDR3 DNA sequence: TGTGCCAGCAGTTTATTGGGACAAGATGTCGGCTACACCTTC. Protein sequence: CASSLLGQDVGYTF.

The chain employs TRBV7-2 and TRBJ2-3; 7 bases line up with TRBD1. Trimming took 4 bases from V and 4 from J; bases not matched to a gene: 8. CDR3 length: 15 residues. Germline V CDR1 and CDR2: SGHTA, FQGNSA. CDR3 bases: TGTGCCAGCAGCTCCAAAGGGGGCTGGGCAGATACGCAGTATTTT. This sequence encodes CASSSKGGWADTQYF.

V usage is TRBV6-2 or TRBV6-3 and J usage is TRBJ2-7; the D is unclear. The V end lost 0 bases, the J end lost 5 bases, and 11 bases lay between the germline ends. Germline V gene sequence: CDR1 MNHEY, CDR2 SVGEGT. The CDR3 consists of 14 residues. DNA of the CDR3: TGTGCCAGCAGTTACTCGTGGGTTTCTAACGAGCAGTACTTC. It is translated as CASSYSWVSNEQYF.

This clonotype occurred a few times. This chain connects TRBV2 to TRBJ2-5, with 10 bases matching TRBD1. Trimming at V came to 6 bases and at J to 5 bases, leaving 6 bases not matched to a gene. The V gene's germline CDR1 is SNHLY and CDR2 FYNNEI. The CDR3 runs 14 residues. CDR3 amino acids: CASRDTGQGETQYF. DNA for the CDR3: TGTGCCAGCAGGGACACGGGACAGGGGGAGACCCAGTACTTC.